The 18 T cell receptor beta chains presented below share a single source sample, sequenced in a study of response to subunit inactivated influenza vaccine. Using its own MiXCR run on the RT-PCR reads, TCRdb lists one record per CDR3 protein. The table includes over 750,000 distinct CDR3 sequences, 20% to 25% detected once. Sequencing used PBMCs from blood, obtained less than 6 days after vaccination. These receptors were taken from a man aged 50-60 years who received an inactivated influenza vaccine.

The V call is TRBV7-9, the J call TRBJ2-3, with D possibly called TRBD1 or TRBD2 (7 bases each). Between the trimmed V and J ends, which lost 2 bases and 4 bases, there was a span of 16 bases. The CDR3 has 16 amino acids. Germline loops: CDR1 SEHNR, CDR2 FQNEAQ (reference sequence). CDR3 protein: CASSLFEGGGADTQYF. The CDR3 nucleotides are TGTGCCAGCAGCTTATTTGAGGGAGGGGGCGCAGATACGCAGTATTTT.

CDR3 DNA: TGTGCCAGCAGCGAGAGTGGCTCTAGCGGGGTAGGGGAGCAGTACTTC. It is translated as CASSESGSSGVGEQYF. This rearrangement joins TRBV11-2 to TRBJ2-7, with 9 nucleotides matching TRBD2. Trimming at V came to 5 bases and at J to 7 bases, leaving 15 bases not matched to a gene. Germline loops: CDR1 SGHAT, CDR2 FQNNGV. The CDR3 spans 16 residues.

The CDR3 region has the DNA TGTGCCAGCAGCACCAGATCGACAGGGAGCGAGCAGTACTTC. Its protein product is CASSTRSTGSEQYF. The chain employs TRBV7-2 and TRBJ2-7, with TRBD1 matching 7 bases. J gave up 6 bases and V 5 bases, and 10 bases lay outside the gene matches. The germline CDR1 and CDR2 sequences are SGHTA and FQGNSA. The CDR3 has 14 amino acids.

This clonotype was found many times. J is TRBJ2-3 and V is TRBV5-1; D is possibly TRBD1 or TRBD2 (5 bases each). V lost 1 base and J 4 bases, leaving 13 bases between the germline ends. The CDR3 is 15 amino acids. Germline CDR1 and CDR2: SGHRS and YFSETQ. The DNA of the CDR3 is TGCGCCAGCAGCTTGCGGGGCGACGAGGCAGATACGCAGTATTTT. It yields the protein CASSLRGDEADTQYF.

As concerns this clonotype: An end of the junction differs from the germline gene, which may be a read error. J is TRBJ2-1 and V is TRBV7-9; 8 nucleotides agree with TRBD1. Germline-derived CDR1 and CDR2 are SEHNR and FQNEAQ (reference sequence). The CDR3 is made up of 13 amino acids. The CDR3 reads CSSTNGQGGEQFF. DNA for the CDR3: TGTTCCAGCACCAATGGACAGGGCGGCGAGCAGTTCTTC.

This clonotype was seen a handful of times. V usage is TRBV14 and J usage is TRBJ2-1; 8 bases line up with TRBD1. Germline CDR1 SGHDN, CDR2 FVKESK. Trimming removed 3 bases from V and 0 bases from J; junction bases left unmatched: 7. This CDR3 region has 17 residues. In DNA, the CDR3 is TGTGCCAGCAGCCAGGTATGGGGGACAGGCTCCTACAATGAGCAGTTCTTC. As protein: CASSQVWGTGSYNEQFF.

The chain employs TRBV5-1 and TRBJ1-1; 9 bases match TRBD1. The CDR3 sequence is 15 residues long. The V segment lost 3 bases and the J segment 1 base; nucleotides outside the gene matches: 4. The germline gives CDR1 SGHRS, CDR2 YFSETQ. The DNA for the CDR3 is TGCGCCAGCAGCTCCCGGGACAGGGCGAACACTGAAGCTTTCTTT. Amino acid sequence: CASSSRDRANTEAFF.

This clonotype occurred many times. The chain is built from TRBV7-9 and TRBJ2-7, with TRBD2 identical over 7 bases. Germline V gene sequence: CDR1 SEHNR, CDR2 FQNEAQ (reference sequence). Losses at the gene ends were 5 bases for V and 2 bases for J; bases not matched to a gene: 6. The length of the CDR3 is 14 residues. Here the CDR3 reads CASSPAGIAYEQYF. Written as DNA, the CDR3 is TGTGCCAGCAGCCCAGCGGGGATTGCCTACGAGCAGTACTTC.

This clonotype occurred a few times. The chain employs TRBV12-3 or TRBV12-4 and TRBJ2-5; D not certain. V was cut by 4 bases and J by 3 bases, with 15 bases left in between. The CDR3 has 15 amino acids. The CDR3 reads CASSWESQSKETQYF. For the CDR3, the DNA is TGTGCCAGCAGTTGGGAATCCCAGTCAAAAGAGACCCAGTACTTC.

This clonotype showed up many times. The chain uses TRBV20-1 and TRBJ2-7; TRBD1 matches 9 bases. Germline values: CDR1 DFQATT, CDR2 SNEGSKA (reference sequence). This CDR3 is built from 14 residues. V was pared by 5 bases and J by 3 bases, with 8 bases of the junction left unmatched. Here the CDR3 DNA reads TGCAGTGCTTACCGGGGACAGGGAGTCTACGAGCAGTACTTC. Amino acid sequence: CSAYRGQGVYEQYF.

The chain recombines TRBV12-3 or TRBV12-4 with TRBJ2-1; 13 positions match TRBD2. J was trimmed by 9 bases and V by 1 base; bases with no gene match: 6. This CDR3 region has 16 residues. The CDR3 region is CASSLDGLAGEGEQFF. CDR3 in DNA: TGTGCCAGCAGTTTAGATGGACTAGCGGGGGAGGGTGAGCAGTTCTTC.

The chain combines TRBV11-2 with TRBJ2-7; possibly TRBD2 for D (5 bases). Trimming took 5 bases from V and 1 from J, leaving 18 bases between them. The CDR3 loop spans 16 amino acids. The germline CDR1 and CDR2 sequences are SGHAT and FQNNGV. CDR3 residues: CASSARPRTASYEQYF. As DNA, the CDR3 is TGTGCCAGCAGCGCACGCCCCCGGACTGCATCCTACGAGCAGTACTTC.

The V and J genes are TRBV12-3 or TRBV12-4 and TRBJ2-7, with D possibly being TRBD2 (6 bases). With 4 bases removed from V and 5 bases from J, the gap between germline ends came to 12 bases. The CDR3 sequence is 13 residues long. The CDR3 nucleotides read TGTGCCAGCAGTTCGTGGGGAGGCGACGAGCAGTACTTC. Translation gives CASSSWGGDEQYF.

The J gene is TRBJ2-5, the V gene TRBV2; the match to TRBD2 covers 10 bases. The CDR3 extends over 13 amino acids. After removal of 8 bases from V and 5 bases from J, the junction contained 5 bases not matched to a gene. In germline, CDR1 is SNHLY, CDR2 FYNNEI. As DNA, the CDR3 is TGTGCCAGCGGACTAGCGGTAAGGGAGACCCAGTACTTC. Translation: CASGLAVRETQYF. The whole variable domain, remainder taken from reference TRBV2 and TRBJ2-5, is EPEVTQTPSHQVTQMGQEVILRCVPISNHLYFYWYRQILGQKVEFLVSFYNNEISEKSEIFDDQFSVERPDGSNFTLKIRSTKLEDSAMYFCASGLAVRETQYFGPGTRLLVL.

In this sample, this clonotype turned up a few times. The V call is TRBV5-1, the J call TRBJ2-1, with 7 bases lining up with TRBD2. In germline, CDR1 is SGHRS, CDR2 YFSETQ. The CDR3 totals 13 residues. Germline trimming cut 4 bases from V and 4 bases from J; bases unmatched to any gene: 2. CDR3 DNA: TGCGCCAGCAGCGCGGGAGCTTACAATGAGCAGTTCTTC. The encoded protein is CASSAGAYNEQFF. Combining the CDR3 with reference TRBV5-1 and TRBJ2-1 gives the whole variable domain KAGVTQTPRYLIKTRGQQVTLSCSPISGHRSVSWYQQTPGQGLQFLFEYFSETQRNKGNFPGRFSGRQFSNSRSEMNVSTLELGDSALYLCASSAGAYNEQFFGPGTRLTVL.

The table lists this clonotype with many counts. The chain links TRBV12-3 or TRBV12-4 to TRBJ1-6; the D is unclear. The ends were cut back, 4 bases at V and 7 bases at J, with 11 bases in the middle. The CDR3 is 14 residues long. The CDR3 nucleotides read TGTGCCAGCAGTTCTGGTTTAGGGAATTCACCCCTCCACTTT. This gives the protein CASSSGLGNSPLHF.

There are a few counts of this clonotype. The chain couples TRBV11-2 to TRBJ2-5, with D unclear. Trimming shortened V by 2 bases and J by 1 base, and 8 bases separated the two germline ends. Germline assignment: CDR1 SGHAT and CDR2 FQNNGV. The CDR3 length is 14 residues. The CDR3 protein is CASSLFLRQETQYF. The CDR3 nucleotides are TGTGCCAGCAGCTTATTCCTCCGCCAAGAGACCCAGTACTTC.

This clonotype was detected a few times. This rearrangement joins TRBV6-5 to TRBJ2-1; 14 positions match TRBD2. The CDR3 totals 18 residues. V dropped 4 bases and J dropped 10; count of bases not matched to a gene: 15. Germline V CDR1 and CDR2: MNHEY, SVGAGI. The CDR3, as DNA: TGTGCCAGCAGTTCCGGGACTAGCGGGAGAGCTTTTGGGGGAGAGCAGTTCTTC. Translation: CASSSGTSGRAFGGEQFF.